What follows are 17 T cell receptor beta chains derived from one specimen sequenced in a study of molecular identifiers for immune sequencing clone quantification. TCRdb analysed the PCR reads with MiXCR anew, one entry per CDR3 protein. The profile shows 460,000 or so distinct CDR3 sequences, roughly 26% of them singletons. The material sequenced was naive CD8+ T cells from blood, with Jurkat cell RNA spiked in. Subset of the sample: FACS-sorted CD8+CD4-CCR7+CD45RA+ naive T cells. These receptor sequences come from a human donor in good health. Some libraries in this study had Jurkat cell RNA spiked in.

V is TRBV7-9 and J is TRBJ2-7, with D tentatively TRBD2 (6 bases). Deletions cut 4 bases from V and 6 bases from J, with 16 bases between. The CDR3 is 14 residues long. The germline V gene encodes CDR1 SEHNR and CDR2 FQNEAQ (reference sequence). CDR3 loop: CASSSGLNQFEQYF. Here the CDR3 DNA reads TGTGCCAGCAGCTCGGGACTGAATCAGTTCGAGCAGTACTTC.

Note on this clonotype: A read error may produce the germline difference seen at one junction end. The chain uses TRBV7-3 and TRBJ1-1; D perhaps matches TRBD1 (5 bases). The CDR3 contains 13 residues. CDR1 is SGHTA, CDR2 FQGTGA, per germline. CDR3 DNA sequence: TGTGCCAGCCGCTTAAAGGGGTGGACTGAAGCTTTCTTT. This translates into CASRLKGWTEAFF. Based on the CDR3 plus reference TRBV7-3 and TRBJ1-1, the full variable domain is GAGVSQTPSNKVTEKGKYVELRCDPISGHTALYWYRQSLGQGPEFLIYFQGTGAADDSGLPNDRFFAVRPEGSVSTLKIQRTERGDSAVYLCASRLKGWTEAFFGQGTRLTVV.

The table lists this clonotype with many counts. The chain is built from TRBV6-6 and TRBJ2-5; 7 nucleotides match TRBD1. CDR1 is MNHNY, CDR2 SVGAGI, per germline (reference sequence). The CDR3 has 14 amino acids. V gave up 5 bases and J gave up 1 base; unmatched junction bases: 4. The CDR3 bases are TGTGCCAGCAGTCTGACAGGGACCCAAGAGACCCAGTACTTC. Amino acid sequence: CASSLTGTQETQYF.

This clonotype was detected many times. The chain is built from TRBV7-2 and TRBJ2-5, with TRBD1 matching over 7 bases. The germline gives CDR1 SGHTA, CDR2 FQGNSA. Germline trimming cut 6 bases from V and 5 bases from J; bases unmatched to any gene: 12. This CDR3 has 15 residues. CDR3 DNA sequence: TGTGCCAGCAGGCCCCCGACAGGGTACTATGAGACCCAGTACTTC. It translates to CASRPPTGYYETQYF.

Regarding this clonotype: The junction differs from germline at one of its ends, possibly a read error. The genes are TRBV15 and TRBJ2-3, with TRBD1 as a possible D gene (6 bases). The CDR3 is 15 residues long. Germline V gene lookup returns CDR1 LNHNV and CDR2 YYDKDF (reference sequence). The CDR3 DNA reads TGTGCCACCAGCAGAAGACAGGCCAAAGGAGATACGCGGTATTTT. Its translation is CATSRRQAKGDTRYF.

This clonotype was seen more than once but under ten times. The chain recombines TRBV20-1 with TRBJ2-3, with 7 bases identical to TRBD2. CDR1 and CDR2 (germline): DFQATT, SNEGSKA (reference sequence). The V segment lost 1 base and the J segment 0 bases; nucleotides outside the gene matches: 13. The CDR3 covers 18 residues. CDR3 residues: CSARAPPALAASTDTQYF. DNA of the CDR3: TGCAGTGCTAGAGCTCCTCCCGCGCTAGCGGCTAGCACAGATACGCAGTATTTT.

The CDR3 nucleotides read TGTGCCAGCAGCTTAGAAGGGACTGGCCACCTCTTCACAGATACGCAGTATTTT. Amino acid sequence: CASSLEGTGHLFTDTQYF. V is TRBV7-9 and J is TRBJ2-3; TRBD2 is a possible D gene (6 bases). The CDR3 is 18 residues long. Germline CDR1 SEHNR, CDR2 FQNEAQ (reference sequence). Trimming shortened V by 1 base and J by 2 bases, and 19 bases separated the two germline ends.

The rearrangement links TRBV7-2 to TRBJ2-5; 9 positions agree with TRBD2. With V trimmed by 7 bases and J by 2 bases, 8 bases remained unmatched. Germline CDR1 reads SGHTA; CDR2 reads FQGNSA. The CDR3 runs to 15 residues. The CDR3 sequence: CASMGGGASQETQYF. The CDR3 DNA is TGTGCCAGCATGGGCGGGGGGGCCTCTCAAGAGACCCAGTACTTC.

This clonotype came up once. It may be a read error: a sequence one base away is much more abundant. The rearrangement joins TRBV27 to TRBJ1-6; a weak D match, TRBD1 (5 bases). Germline V CDR1 and CDR2: MNHEY, SMNVEV (reference sequence). This CDR3 spans 18 amino acids. The V gene lost 5 bases and the J gene lost 6 bases, with 23 bases spanning the gap. This chain's CDR3 is CASSRKPTVPMRNSPLHF. CDR3 in DNA: TGTGCCAGCAGTCGAAAACCGACAGTCCCAATGCGTAATTCACCCCTCCACTTT.

The chain recombines TRBV20-1 with TRBJ2-3; D is possibly TRBD1 or TRBD2 (5 bases each). The CDR3 runs to 17 residues. V lost 1 base, J lost 1 base, and 18 bases lay in between. Per the germline V gene, CDR1 is DFQATT and CDR2 is SNEGSKA (reference sequence). The CDR3 loop is CSARGWGSNFGTDTQYF. As DNA, the CDR3 is TGCAGTGCTAGAGGTTGGGGGTCTAACTTCGGCACAGATACGCAGTATTTT.

V is TRBV19 and J is TRBJ2-7; 9 bases line up with TRBD1. The CDR3 is 15 residues long. V dropped 3 bases and J dropped 2; count of bases not matched to a gene: 5. From germline, CDR1 is LNHDA and CDR2 SQIVND (reference sequence). The CDR3: CASSISTGGTYEQYF. CDR3 DNA sequence: TGTGCCAGTAGTATTTCGACAGGGGGAACCTACGAGCAGTACTTC.

In this sample, this clonotype turned up many times. The chain is built from TRBV20-1 and TRBJ1-6, with D hard to call. V lost 4 bases and J lost 1, with 20 bases in between. The CDR3 totals 18 residues. Germline V gives CDR1 DFQATT, CDR2 SNEGSKA (reference sequence). The CDR3: CSANPPIKGGSYNSPLHF. The CDR3 DNA sequence: TGCAGTGCTAATCCTCCGATAAAGGGTGGGTCCTATAATTCACCCCTCCACTTT.

This clonotype was detected only a few times. A far larger clone is one base from this, pointing to a likely read error. The V and J genes are TRBV7-2 and TRBJ2-3; D is unclear. There are 12 residues in the CDR3. Germline CDR1 is SGHTA and CDR2 is FQGNSA. In DNA form, the CDR3 reads TGTGCCAGCAGCCCTAACACAGATGCGCAGTATTTT. Its protein product is CASSPNTDAQYF.

This clonotype was picked up many times. The chain employs TRBV7-2 and TRBJ2-7; maybe TRBD1 (5 bases). Germline V gene data show CDR1 as SGHTA and CDR2 as FQGNSA. V gave up 3 bases and J gave up 3 bases, with 12 bases separating them. The CDR3 loop spans 14 amino acids. The CDR3 DNA sequence: TGTGCCAGCAGCTTCGGTGGACAAGACTACGAGCAGTACTTC. It codes for CASSFGGQDYEQYF.

This clonotype was detected ten times or more. The chain recombines TRBV7-9 with TRBJ2-7, with D maybe TRBD1 (5 bases). The CDR3 is made up of 11 amino acids. Germline CDR1 is SEHNR and CDR2 is FQNEAQ (reference sequence). V lost 8 bases to trimming and J lost 4 bases, with 9 bases between them. CDR3 amino acids: CASGAGYEQYF. The CDR3 bases are TGTGCCAGCGGGGCAGGGTACGAGCAGTACTTC.

The V gene is TRBV12-3 or TRBV12-4, the J gene TRBJ2-1; 8 nucleotides line up with TRBD2. The CDR3 extends over 14 amino acids. V shed 6 bases and J 6 bases; nucleotides not matched to a gene: 7. The CDR3 nucleotides read TGTGCCAGCAGGTTTCCGGGGGGGTCCAATGAGCAGTTCTTC. Its translation: CASRFPGGSNEQFF.

This chain links TRBV2 with TRBJ1-1; TRBD1 is a possible D gene (5 bases). The germline V gene encodes CDR1 SNHLY and CDR2 FYNNEI. The germline V and J ends were trimmed by 11 bases and 11 bases, with 21 bases remaining between them. The CDR3 runs to 12 residues. Here the CDR3 reads CAGTPGRGVAFF. In nucleotides, the CDR3 is TGTGCCGGCACGCCGGGACGTGGGGTGGCTTTCTTT.